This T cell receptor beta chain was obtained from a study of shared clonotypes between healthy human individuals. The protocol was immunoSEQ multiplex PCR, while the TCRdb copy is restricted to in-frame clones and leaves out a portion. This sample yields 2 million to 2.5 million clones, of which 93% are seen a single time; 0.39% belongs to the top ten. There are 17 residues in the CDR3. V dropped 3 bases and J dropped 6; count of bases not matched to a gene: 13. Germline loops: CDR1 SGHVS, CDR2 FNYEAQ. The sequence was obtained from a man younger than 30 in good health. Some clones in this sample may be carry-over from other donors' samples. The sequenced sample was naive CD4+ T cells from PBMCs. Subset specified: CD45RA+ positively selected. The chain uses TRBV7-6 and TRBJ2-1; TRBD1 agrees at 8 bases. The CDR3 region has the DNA TGTGCCAGCAGCTTGTCCTTTACAGGGGGTCTTGGCAATGAGCAGTTCTTC. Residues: CASSLSFTGGLGNEQFF.